This record covers a single T cell receptor (beta chain). What this receptor recognizes is not known. Base qualities were left out, and no much larger clone turns up one base away. From the cysteine up to the phenylalanine, the CDR3 has a length of 15 residues. Of all the DNA, just the CDR3 is kept, 45 bases in frame from base 1. TCRbeta CDR3 regions were amplified from genomic DNA by means of the immunoSEQ Assay, a bias-controlled multiplex PCR. The paper's processing steps were these. The number of nucleated cells in each sample was estimated from the amplification of reference gene primers within the assay. Sequence reads were collapsed and filtered to measure the absolute abundance of every unique TCRbeta CDR3 rearrangement. Productive Simpson clonality was computed per sample as the square root of Simpson's diversity index over productive rearrangements. TCRdb took over this immuneACCESS table, retaining in-frame rearrangements with V and J assigned. Such tables are incomplete; in checked studies, under half of the missing clones stem from an unresolved V gene, and the remainder is unexplained. V, J and clone size reflect that table, while D and trimming were determined from the DNA. This sample lists some 260,000 clones; 80% to 90% were detected once. The top ten clonotypes cover 4.1% of the sample.

This sample is drawn from a study of blood T cell repertoires in COVID-19 (TCRdb year 2020). The study in broad terms: Samples covering the acute and convalescent phases of COVID-19 were provided by collaborators in the United States, Italy and Spain. The material from the prospective study consisted of cDNA or gDNA derived from T cells, B-cell-depleted T cells, or PBMCs. Deeply sampled blood TCRbeta repertoires from subjects exposed to, actively infected with, or recovered from COVID-19 were included in the dataset. A freely available public database, intended as a resource for researchers studying the immune response to SARS-CoV-2, is where the repertoires were released. The samples were drawn from the first 160 participants of the ongoing ImmuneRACE study and from 1,200 or so subjects provided by 6 global collaborators. Nearly every sample came with metadata listing a de-identified subject ID, COVID-19 status, age in years and sex. HLA class I and class II types, where available, came from metadata supplied by the sample provider rather than from assay-based typing. On the study overall, not on this receptor specifically: The quantity of clinical and demographic metadata differed by source and by participant and was supplied without curation.

Participants in the prospective study were aged roughly 18 to 95 years, lived in 20 to 30 United States geographic areas, and enrolled through a virtual design. Cohort assignment in the prospective study relied on participant-reported clinical history from a screening survey and a study questionnaire. Each participant in the prospective study had whole blood, serum and a nasopharyngeal or oropharyngeal swab collected by mobile phlebotomists. Prospective study participants could optionally give additional blood draws and questionnaires over an approximately 2-month period. Prospective study blood samples were shipped either frozen or at room temperature before DNA extraction.

The specimen was PBMCs or T cells enriched from blood (not recorded which). The sequence links TRBV21-1 to TRBJ2-1; the table's D call TRBD2 went unverified against the DNA. TRBV21-1 is designated a pseudogene. This TCR came from a man aged 25-45 years with acute COVID-19. The CDR3 is CASSKGGRGYNEQFF. DNA sequence: TGTGCCAGCAGCAAAGGAGGTCGGGGCTACAATGAGCAGTTCTTC.